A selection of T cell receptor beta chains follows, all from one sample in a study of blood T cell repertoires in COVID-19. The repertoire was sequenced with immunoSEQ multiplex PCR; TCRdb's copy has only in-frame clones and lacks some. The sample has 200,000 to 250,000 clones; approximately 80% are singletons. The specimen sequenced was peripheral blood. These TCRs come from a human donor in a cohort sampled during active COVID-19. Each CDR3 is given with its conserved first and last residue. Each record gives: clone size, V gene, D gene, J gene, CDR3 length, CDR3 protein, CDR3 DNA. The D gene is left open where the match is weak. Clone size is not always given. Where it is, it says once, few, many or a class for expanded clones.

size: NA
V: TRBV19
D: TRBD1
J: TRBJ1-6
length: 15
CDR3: CASSTGTGVYSPLHF
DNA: TGTGCCAGTTCTACCGGGACAGGGGTGTATTCACCCCTCCACTTT

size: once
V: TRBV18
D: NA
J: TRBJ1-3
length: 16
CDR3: CASSPFRQGLRDTIYF
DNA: TGTGCCAGCTCACCCTTCCGTCAAGGTTTGAGGGACACCATATATTTT

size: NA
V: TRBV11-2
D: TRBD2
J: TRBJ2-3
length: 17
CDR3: CASSPPGSGGAIDTQYF
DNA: TGTGCCAGCAGCCCGCCGGGGAGCGGGGGGGCCATAGATACGCAGTATTTT

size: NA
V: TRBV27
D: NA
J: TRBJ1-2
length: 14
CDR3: CASSMGAASYGYTF
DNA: TGTGCCAGCAGTATGGGGGCAGCGTCTTATGGCTACACCTTC

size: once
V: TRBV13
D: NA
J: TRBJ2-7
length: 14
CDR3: CASLHRDPLSEQYF
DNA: TGTGCCAGCCTGCACCGGGATCCGCTCTCCGAGCAGTACTTC

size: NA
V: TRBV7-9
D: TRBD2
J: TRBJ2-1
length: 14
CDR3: CASRSGTSGGEQFF
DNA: TGTGCCAGCAGGTCCGGGACTAGCGGGGGGGAGCAGTTCTTC

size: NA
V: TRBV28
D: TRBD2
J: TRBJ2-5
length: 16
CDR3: CASSLFSGGASETQYF
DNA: TGTGCCAGCAGTTTATTTAGCGGGGGGGCCTCAGAGACCCAGTACTTC

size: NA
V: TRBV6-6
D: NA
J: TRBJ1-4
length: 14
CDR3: CASTPTAGSEKLFF
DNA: TGTGCCAGCACCCCCACGGCGGGGAGCGAAAAACTGTTTTTT

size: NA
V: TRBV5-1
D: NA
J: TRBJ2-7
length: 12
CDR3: CASSSSGDEQYF
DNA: TGCGCCAGCAGCTCCTCAGGCGACGAGCAGTACTTC

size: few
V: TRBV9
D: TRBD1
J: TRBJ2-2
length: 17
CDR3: CASSRQGGGVSGGELFF
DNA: TGTGCCAGCAGCAGACAGGGCGGAGGTGTCTCCGGTGGGGAGCTGTTTTTT

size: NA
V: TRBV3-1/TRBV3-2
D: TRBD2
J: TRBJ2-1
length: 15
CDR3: CASSQDPGRGNEQFF
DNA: TGTGCCAGCAGCCAAGATCCCGGGAGGGGTAATGAGCAGTTCTTC

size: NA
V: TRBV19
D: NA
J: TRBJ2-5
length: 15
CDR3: CASSDVAAPRETQYF
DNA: TGTGCCAGTAGTGACGTCGCAGCACCGCGGGAGACCCAGTACTTC

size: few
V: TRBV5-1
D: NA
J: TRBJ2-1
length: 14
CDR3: CASRTYIDGGEQFF
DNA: TGCGCCAGCAGAACCTACATAGACGGGGGTGAGCAGTTCTTC

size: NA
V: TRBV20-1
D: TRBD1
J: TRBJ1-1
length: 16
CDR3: CSASRGTGSPGAEAFF
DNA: TGCAGTGCTAGTCGGGGGACAGGCAGTCCTGGGGCTGAAGCTTTCTTT